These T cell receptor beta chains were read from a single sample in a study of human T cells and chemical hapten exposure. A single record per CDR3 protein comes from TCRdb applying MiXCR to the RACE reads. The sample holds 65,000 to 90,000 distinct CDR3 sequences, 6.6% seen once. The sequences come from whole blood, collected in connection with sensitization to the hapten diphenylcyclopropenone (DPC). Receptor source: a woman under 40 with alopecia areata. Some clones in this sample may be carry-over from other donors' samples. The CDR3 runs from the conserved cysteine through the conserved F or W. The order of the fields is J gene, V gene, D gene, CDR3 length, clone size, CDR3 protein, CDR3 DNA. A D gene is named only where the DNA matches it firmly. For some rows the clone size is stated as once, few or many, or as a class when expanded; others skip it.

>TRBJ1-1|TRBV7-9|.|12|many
CASSFLGPEAFF
TGTGCCAGCAGCTTTTTAGGCCCTGAAGCTTTCTTT
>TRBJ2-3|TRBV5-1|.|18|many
CASSLTSQPTTSTDTQYF
TGCGCCAGCAGCTTAACTTCACAGCCTACTACTAGCACAGATACGCAGTATTTT
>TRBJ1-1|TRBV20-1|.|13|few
CSARDHGNTEAFF
TGCAGTGCTAGAGATCACGGGAACACTGAAGCTTTCTTT
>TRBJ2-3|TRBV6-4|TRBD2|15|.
CASSDSSGGADTQYF
TGTGCCAGCAGTGACTCTAGCGGGGGGGCGGATACGCAGTATTTT
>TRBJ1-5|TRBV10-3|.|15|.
CAISETVTDNQPQHF
TGTGCCATCAGTGAGACAGTGACAGATAATCAGCCCCAGCATTTT
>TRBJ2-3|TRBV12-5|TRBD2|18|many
CASGFNPPTSGSTDTQYF
TGTGCTAGTGGTTTTAACCCCCCGACTAGCGGTAGCACAGATACGCAGTATTTT
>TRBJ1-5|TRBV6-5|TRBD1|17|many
CASRVTGELSSNQPQHF
TGTGCCAGCAGAGTAACAGGGGAGCTTTCTAGCAATCAGCCCCAGCATTTT
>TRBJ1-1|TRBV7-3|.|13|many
CASSLEMNTEAFF
TGTGCCAGCAGCTTAGAGATGAACACTGAAGCTTTCTTT
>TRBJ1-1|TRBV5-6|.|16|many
CASSSSLAGRVAEAFF
TGTGCCAGCAGCTCTAGCCTGGCAGGGAGGGTGGCTGAAGCTTTCTTT
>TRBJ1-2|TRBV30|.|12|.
CAWSVRLFGYTF
TGTGCCTGGAGTGTAAGGCTCTTTGGCTACACCTTC
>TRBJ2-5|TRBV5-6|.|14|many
CASSPRFGVETQYF
TGTGCCAGCAGCCCCCGATTTGGGGTAGAGACCCAGTACTTC
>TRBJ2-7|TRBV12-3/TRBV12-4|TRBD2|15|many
CASSPGGRGDFEQYF
TGTGCCAGCAGTCCGGGGGGGCGGGGGGACTTCGAGCAGTACTTC
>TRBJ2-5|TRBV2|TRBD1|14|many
CASSENRGPETQYF
TGTGCCAGCAGTGAAAACAGGGGCCCAGAGACCCAGTACTTC
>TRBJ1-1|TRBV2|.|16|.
CASSEIPQVSNRGAFF
TGTGCCAGCAGTGAAATTCCCCAAGTGTCAAATCGAGGGGCTTTCTTT
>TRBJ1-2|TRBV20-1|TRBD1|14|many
CSAAPGQGLHGYTF
TGCAGTGCTGCCCCGGGACAGGGGCTCCATGGCTACACCTTC
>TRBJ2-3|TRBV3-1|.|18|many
CASSQRGKFSLSTDTQYF
TGTGCCAGCAGCCAGAGGGGTAAATTCTCCCTTAGCACAGATACGCAGTATTTT
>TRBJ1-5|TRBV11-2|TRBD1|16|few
CASSLGGTGYNQPQHF
TGTGCCAGCAGCTTAGGGGGGACAGGTTACAATCAGCCCCAGCATTTT
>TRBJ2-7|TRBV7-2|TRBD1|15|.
CASSPTGQGYYEQYF
TGTGCCAGCAGCCCCACGGGACAGGGGTACTACGAGCAGTACTTC
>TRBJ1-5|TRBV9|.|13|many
CASSVTANQPQHF
TGTGCCAGCAGCGTGACAGCCAATCAGCCCCAGCATTTT
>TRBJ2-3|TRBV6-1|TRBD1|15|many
CASRQRQGASDTQYF
TGTGCCAGCAGGCAGAGGCAGGGGGCCTCAGATACGCAGTATTTT
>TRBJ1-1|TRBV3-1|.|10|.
CASGTVEAFF
TGTGCCAGCGGGACCGTTGAAGCTTTCTTT
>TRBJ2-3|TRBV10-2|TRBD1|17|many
CASSGSTGTAGGDTQYF
TGCGCCAGCAGTGGTTCGACAGGGACCGCGGGCGGGGATACGCAGTATTTT
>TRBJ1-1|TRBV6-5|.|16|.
CASSYSRGMVNTEAFF
TGTGCCAGCAGTTATAGTAGGGGTATGGTGAACACTGAAGCTTTCTTT
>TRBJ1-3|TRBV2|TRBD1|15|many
CASRRQGRTGNTIYF
TGTGCCAGCAGAAGACAGGGTCGTACTGGAAACACCATATATTTT
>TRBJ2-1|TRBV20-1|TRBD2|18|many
CSARPTGGGAVPYNEQFF
TGCAGTGCTAGACCAACGGGCGGGGGGGCCGTCCCCTACAATGAGCAGTTCTTC
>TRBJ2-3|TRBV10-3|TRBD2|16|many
CAISPTSGVGTDTQYF
TGTGCCATCAGTCCGACTAGCGGAGTTGGAACAGATACGCAGTATTTT
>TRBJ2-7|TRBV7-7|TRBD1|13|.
CASSPGQGDEQYF
TGTGCCAGCAGCCCCGGACAGGGTGACGAGCAGTACTTC
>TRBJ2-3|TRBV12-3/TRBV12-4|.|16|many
CASSLLLLGSADTQYF
TGTGCCAGCAGTTTACTGTTACTAGGCAGCGCAGATACGCAGTATTTT
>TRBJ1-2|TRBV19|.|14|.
CASSTTRVSQGYTF
TGTGCCAGTAGTACAACCAGGGTTTCGCAAGGCTACACCTTC
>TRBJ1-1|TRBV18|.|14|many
CASSPQRGTGEAFF
TGTGCCAGCTCACCACAAAGGGGCACAGGTGAAGCTTTCTTT
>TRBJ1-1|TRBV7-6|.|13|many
CASSTTRDTEAFF
TGTGCCAGCAGCACTACAAGGGACACTGAAGCTTTCTTT
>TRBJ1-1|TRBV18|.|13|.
CASSPKAGTEAFF
TGTGCCAGCTCACCAAAAGCGGGGACTGAAGCTTTCTTT
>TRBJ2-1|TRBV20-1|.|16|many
CSARYTVDGPYNEQFF
TGCAGTGCTCGCTACACCGTGGACGGGCCGTACAATGAGCAGTTCTTC
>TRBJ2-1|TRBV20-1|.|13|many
CSAKGWGYNEQFF
TGCAGTGCTAAGGGGTGGGGCTACAATGAGCAGTTCTTC
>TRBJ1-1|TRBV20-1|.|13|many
CSARPYMNTEAFF
TGCAGTGCTAGGCCCTACATGAACACTGAAGCTTTCTTT
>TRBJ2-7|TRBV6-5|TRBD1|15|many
CASSRGTGDSYEQYF
TGTGCCAGCAGTCGCGGGACAGGCGACTCCTACGAGCAGTACTTC
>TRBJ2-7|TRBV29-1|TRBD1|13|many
CSVKGDRAYEQYF
TGCAGCGTTAAAGGGGACAGGGCCTACGAGCAGTACTTC